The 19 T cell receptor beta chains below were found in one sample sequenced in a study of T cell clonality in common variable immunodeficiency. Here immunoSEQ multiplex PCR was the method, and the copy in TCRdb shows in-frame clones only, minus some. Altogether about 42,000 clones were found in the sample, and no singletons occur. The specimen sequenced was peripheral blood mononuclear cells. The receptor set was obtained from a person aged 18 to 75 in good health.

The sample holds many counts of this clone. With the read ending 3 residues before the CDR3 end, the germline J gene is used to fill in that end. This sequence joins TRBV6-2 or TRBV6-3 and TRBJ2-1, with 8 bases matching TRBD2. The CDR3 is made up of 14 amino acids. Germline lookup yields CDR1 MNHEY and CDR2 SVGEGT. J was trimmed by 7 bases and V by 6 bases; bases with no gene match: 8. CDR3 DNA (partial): TGTGCCAGCAGACACGGGACTAGTGGGAATGAG. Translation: CASRHGTSGNE. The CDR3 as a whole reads CASRHGTSGNEQFF.

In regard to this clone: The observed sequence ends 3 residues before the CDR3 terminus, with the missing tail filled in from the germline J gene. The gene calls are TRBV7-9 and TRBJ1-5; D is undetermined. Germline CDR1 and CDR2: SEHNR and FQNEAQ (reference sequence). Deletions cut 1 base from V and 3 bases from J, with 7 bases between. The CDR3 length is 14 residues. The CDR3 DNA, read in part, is TGTGCCAGCAGCTTAGAAGGGCACAATCAGCCC. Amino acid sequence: CASSLEGHNQP. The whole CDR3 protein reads CASSLEGHNQPQHF.

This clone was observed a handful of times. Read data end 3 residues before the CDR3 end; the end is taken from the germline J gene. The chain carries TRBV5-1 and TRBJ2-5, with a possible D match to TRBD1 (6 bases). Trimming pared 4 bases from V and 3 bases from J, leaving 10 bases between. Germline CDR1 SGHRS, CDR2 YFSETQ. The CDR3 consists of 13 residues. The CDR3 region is CASSAQGEETQYF. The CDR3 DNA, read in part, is TGCGCCAGCAGCGCACAGGGTGAAGAGACC. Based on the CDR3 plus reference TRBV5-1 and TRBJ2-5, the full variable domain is KAGVTQTPRYLIKTRGQQVTLSCSPISGHRSVSWYQQTPGQGLQFLFEYFSETQRNKGNFPGRFSGRQFSNSRSEMNVSTLELGDSALYLCASSAQGEETQYFGPGTRLLVL.

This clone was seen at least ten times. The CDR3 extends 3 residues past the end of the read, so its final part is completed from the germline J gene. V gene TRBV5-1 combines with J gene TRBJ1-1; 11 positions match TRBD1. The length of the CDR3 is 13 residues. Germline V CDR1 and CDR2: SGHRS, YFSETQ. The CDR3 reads CASSSGTGGLAFF. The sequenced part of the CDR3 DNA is TGCGCCAGCAGCTCCGGGACAGGGGGACTG. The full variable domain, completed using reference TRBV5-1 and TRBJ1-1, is KAGVTQTPRYLIKTRGQQVTLSCSPISGHRSVSWYQQTPGQGLQFLFEYFSETQRNKGNFPGRFSGRQFSNSRSEMNVSTLELGDSALYLCASSSGTGGLAFFGQGTRLTVV.

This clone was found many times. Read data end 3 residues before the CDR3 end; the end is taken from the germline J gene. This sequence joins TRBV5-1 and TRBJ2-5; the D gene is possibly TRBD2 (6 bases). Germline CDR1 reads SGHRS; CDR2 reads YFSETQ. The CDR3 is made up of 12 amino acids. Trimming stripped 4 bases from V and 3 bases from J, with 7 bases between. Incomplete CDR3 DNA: TGCGCCAGCAGCCCGGGGGAAGAGACC. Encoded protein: CASSPGEET. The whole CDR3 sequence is CASSPGEETQYF.

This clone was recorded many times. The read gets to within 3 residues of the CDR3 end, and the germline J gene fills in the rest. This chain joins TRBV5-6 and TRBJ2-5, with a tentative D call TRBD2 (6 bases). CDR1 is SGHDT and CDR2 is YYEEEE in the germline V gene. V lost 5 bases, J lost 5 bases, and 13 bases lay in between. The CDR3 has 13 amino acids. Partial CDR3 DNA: TGTGCCAGCAGGCGGACTATCGGGGAGACC. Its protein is CASRRTIGET. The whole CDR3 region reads CASRRTIGETQYF.

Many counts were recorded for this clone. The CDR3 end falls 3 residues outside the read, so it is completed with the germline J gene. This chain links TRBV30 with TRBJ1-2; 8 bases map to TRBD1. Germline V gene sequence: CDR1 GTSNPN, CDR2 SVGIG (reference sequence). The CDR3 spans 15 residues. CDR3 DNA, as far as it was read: TGTGCCTGGAACGCAGGGGGCGGGGGTAGTCGGGGC. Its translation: CAWNAGGGGSRG. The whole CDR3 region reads CAWNAGGGGSRGYTF.

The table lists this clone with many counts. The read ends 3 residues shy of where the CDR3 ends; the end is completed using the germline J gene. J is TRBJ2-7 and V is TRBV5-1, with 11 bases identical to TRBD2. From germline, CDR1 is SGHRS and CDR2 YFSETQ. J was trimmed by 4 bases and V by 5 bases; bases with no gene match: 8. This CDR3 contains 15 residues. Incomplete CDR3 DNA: TGCGCCAGCAGTAATACGGGACTAGCGGCTTACGAG. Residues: CASSNTGLAAYE. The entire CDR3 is CASSNTGLAAYEQYF.

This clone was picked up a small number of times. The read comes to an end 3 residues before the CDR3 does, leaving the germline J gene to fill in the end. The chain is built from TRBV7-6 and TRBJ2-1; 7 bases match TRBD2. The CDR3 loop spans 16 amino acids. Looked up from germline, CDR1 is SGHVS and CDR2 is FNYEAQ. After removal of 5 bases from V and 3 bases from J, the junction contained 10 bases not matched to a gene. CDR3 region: CASSRGSRGDYNEQFF. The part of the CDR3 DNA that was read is TGTGCCAGCAGCCGGGGGAGCCGGGGGGACTACAATGAG.

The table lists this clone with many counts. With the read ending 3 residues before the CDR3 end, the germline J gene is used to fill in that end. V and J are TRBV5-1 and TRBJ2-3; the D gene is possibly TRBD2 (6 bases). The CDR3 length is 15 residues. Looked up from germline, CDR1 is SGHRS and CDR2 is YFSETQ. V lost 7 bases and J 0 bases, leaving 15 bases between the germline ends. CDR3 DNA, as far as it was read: TGCGCCAGCCACCCCGGGACTTTCAGCACAGATACG. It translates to CASHPGTFSTDT. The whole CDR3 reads CASHPGTFSTDTQYF.

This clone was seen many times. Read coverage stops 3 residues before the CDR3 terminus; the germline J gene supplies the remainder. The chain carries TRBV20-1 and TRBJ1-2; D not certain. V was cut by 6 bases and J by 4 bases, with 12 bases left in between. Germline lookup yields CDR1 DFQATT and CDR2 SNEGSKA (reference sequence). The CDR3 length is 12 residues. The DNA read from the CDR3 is TGCAGTGCCGAGGGTCCCATCTATGGC. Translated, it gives CSAEGPIYG. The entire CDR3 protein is CSAEGPIYGYTF.

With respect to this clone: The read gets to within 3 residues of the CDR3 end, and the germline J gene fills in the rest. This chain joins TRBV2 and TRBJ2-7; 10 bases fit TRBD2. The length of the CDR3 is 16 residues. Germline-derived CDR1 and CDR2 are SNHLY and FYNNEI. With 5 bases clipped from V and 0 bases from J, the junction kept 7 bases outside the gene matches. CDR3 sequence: CASSRSSSGSSYEQYF. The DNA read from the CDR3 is TGTGCCAGCAGTCGGTCTTCTAGCGGGAGCTCCTACGAG.

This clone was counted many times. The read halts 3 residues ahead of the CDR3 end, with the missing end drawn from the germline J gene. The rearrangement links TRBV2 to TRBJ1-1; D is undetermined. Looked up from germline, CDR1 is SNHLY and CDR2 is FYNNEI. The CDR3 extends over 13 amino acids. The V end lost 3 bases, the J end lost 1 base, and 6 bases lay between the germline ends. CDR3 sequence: CASSDRRNTEAFF. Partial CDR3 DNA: TGTGCCAGCAGTGACAGGAGGAACACTGAA.

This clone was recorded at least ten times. Here the CDR3 reads CASSAGEGNYGYTF. The sequenced CDR3 bases are TGTGCCAGCAGTGCAGGGGAGGGGAACTATGGC. The V and J genes are TRBV6-4 and TRBJ1-2, with D possibly TRBD1 on 6 matching bases. The read ends 3 residues early relative to the CDR3; the germline J gene fills the gap. CDR1 MRHNA and CDR2 SNTAGT come from the germline V gene. The CDR3 is 14 amino acids. Between the trimmed V and J ends, which lost 4 bases and 2 bases, there was a span of 11 bases.

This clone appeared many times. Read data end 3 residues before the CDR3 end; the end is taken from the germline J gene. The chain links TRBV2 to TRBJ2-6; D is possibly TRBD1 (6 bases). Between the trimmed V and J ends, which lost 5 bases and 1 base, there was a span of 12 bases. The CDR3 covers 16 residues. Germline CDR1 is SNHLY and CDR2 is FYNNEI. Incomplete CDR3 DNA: TGTGCCAGCAGTTATCGAGGGGGATCTGGGGCCAACGTC. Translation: CASSYRGGSGANV. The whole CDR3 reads CASSYRGGSGANVLTF.

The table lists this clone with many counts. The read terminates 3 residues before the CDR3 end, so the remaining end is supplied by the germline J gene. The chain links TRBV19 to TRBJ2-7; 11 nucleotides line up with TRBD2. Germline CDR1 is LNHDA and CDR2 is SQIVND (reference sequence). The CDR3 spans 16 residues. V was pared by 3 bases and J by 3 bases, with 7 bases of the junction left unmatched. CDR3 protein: CASSISGRDPFYEQYF. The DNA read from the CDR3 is TGTGCCAGTAGTATTAGCGGGAGGGATCCCTTCTACGAG.

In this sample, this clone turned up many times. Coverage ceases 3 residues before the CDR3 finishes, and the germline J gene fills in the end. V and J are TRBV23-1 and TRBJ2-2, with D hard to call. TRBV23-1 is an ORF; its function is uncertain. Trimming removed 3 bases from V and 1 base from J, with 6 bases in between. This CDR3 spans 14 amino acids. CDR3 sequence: CASSHKGNTGELFF. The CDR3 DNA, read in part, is TGCGCCAGCAGTCATAAAGGGAACACCGGGGAG.

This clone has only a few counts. The covered CDR3 bases are TGCGCCAGCAGCTTTGGGCGGCGCACGAGGGGCTATGGC. This sequence encodes CASSFGRRTRGYG. The full CDR3 sequence reads CASSFGRRTRGYGYTF. This sequence joins TRBV5-1 and TRBJ1-2; possibly TRBD1 for D (5 bases). The read falls 3 residues short of the CDR3 end, and the missing part is taken from the germline J gene. CDR3 length: 16 amino acids. The germline gives CDR1 SGHRS, CDR2 YFSETQ. V shed 2 bases and J shed 4 bases, with 18 bases lying between them. Together with reference TRBV5-1 and TRBJ1-2, the CDR3 gives the full variable domain: KAGVTQTPRYLIKTRGQQVTLSCSPISGHRSVSWYQQTPGQGLQFLFEYFSETQRNKGNFPGRFSGRQFSNSRSEMNVSTLELGDSALYLCASSFGRRTRGYGYTFGSGTRLTVV.

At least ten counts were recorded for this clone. The CDR3 DNA, read in part, is TGTGCCAGCAGCCAAGAATCCACGGGACAGGAACGCAATCAGCCC. This encodes CASSQESTGQERNQP. In full, the CDR3 reads CASSQESTGQERNQPQHF. The genes are TRBV14 and TRBJ1-5; 8 bases line up with TRBD1. The read terminates 3 residues before the CDR3 end, so the remaining end is supplied by the germline J gene. CDR3 length: 18 amino acids. After removal of 0 bases from V and 2 bases from J, the junction contained 9 bases not matched to a gene. Germline CDR1 SGHDN, CDR2 FVKESK.